This record looks at one TCR beta chain sequence and its context. Antigen specificity is unknown. An end of the junction differs from the germline gene, which may be a read error. The germline V gene encodes CDR1 MNHNS and CDR2 SASEGT. The CDR3 is 10 residues long. Only in-frame clones appear in the TCRdb table, and some are missing; sequencing was by immunoSEQ multiplex PCR. This sample has some 150,000 clones, with about 95% found just once. The data are from a study of T cell responses to AZD1222 COVID-19 vaccine. Study observations and caveats: Recipients of two AZD1222 doses showed rising Spike-specific TCR breadth and depth. No day 14 peak samples; only post-peak repertoires were characterized. Epitopes outside B.1.351 and B.1.1.7 mutated regions reportedly drew nearly half of spike TCRs. Clonal diversity was possibly underestimated, and the donors were mostly white British, with more females.

This sample comprised peripheral blood, obtained on day 0 of AZD1222 vaccination. The sequence came from an adult in good health. The chain recombines TRBV6-1 with TRBJ1-2; maybe TRBD1 (5 bases). The CDR3 bases are TGTGCCAGCAGTGACCACAGGCTCCGCTTC. It specifies CASSDHRLRF.